One sample yielded the 21 T cell receptor beta chains listed below, sequenced in a study of spatial heterogeneity in lung cancer. The sample's time point: sample taken at primary tumor resection. TCRdb recomputed calls from the 5' RACE reads with MiXCR, one row per CDR3 protein. The sample records about 10,000 distinct CDR3 sequences, over 6% being singletons. Sequenced material: normal lung tissue next to the tumor, taken at surgery. The receptors originated from a male donor with early-stage non-small cell lung cancer.

This clonotype was seen only a few times. The rearrangement uses TRBV20-1 and TRBJ2-7; D call uncertain. Trimming removed 4 bases from V and 0 bases from J, with 1 base in between. The germline gives CDR1 DFQATT, CDR2 SNEGSKA (reference sequence). This CDR3 contains 10 residues. In DNA, the CDR3 is TGCAGTGCTACCTCCTACGAGCAGTACTTC. As protein: CSATSYEQYF.

By frequency in the sample, this clonotype is medium-sized. CDR3 coding DNA: TGTGCCAGCAGCTCCCAGGCTAGCGGGTTGGGAGATACGCAGTATTTT. Its protein product is CASSSQASGLGDTQYF. The chain has TRBV5-4 and TRBJ2-3, with 8 bases identical to TRBD2. Germline CDR1 reads SGHNT; CDR2 reads YYREEE (reference sequence). CDR3 length: 16 amino acids. J lost 5 bases, V lost 3 bases, and 11 bases had no gene match.

Ten or more counts support this clonotype. The chain recombines TRBV30 with TRBJ1-5, with TRBD1 matching 7 bases. The CDR3 covers 17 residues. V dropped 2 bases and J dropped 2; count of bases not matched to a gene: 12. Germline values: CDR1 GTSNPN, CDR2 SVGIG (reference sequence). This CDR3 is CAWSRRQGDGGNQPQHF. CDR3 in DNA: TGTGCCTGGAGTCGAAGGCAGGGGGATGGGGGCAATCAGCCCCAGCATTTT.

This clonotype showed up many times. The chain couples TRBV20-1 to TRBJ1-5, with a tentative D call TRBD1 (5 bases). The CDR3 is 15 residues long. Between the trimmed V and J ends, which lost 3 bases and 1 base, there was a span of 13 bases. Germline V lookup: CDR1 DFQATT, CDR2 SNEGSKA (reference sequence). CDR3 sequence reads: CSASPRQGSNQPQHF. The CDR3 nucleotides read TGCAGTGCTAGCCCGCGCCAGGGCAGCAATCAGCCCCAGCATTTT.

This clonotype was counted at least ten times. The chain employs TRBV28 and TRBJ1-2; D gene ambiguous. Trimming cost V 4 bases and J 8 bases, with 14 bases left between them. Germline-derived CDR1 and CDR2 are MDHEN and SYDVKM. The CDR3 consists of 13 residues. The CDR3 spells CASSSPTPGGYTF. CDR3 DNA: TGTGCCAGCAGTTCCCCCACGCCGGGAGGCTACACCTTC.

This clonotype has ten or more counts. The rearrangement links TRBV27 to TRBJ1-1; D unclear. The length of the CDR3 is 14 residues. V lost 1 base and J lost 5, with 11 bases in between. The germline V gene encodes CDR1 MNHEY and CDR2 SMNVEV (reference sequence). The CDR3 DNA reads as TGTGCCAGCAGTTTATACGCCATGGGAACTGAAGCTTTCTTT. Translating gives CASSLYAMGTEAFF.

This clonotype occurred many times. The V and J genes are TRBV4-2 and TRBJ1-4; a possible D gene is TRBD1 (5 bases). The germline gives CDR1 LGHNA, CDR2 YNFKEQ. The CDR3 has 14 residues. Deletions cut 1 base from V and 7 bases from J, with 10 bases between. The CDR3 DNA reads TGTGCCAGCAGCCAAGGTCAGGGAATTGAAAAACTGTTTTTT. This sequence encodes CASSQGQGIEKLFF.

This clonotype was observed at least ten times. The J gene is TRBJ1-1, the V gene TRBV12-3 or TRBV12-4; perhaps TRBD1 as D (6 bases). This CDR3 has 14 amino acids. Trimming removed 7 bases from V and 4 bases from J, with 16 bases in between. CDR3 region: CASTIQGLVTEAFF. The CDR3, as DNA: TGTGCCAGCACTATACAGGGCCTGGTCACTGAAGCTTTCTTT.

This clonotype was recorded many times. The CDR3 bases are TGCAGTGCTAGATCCGGGGGGACTAGCGTTCGGTCCTACGAGCAGTACTTC. Its translation is CSARSGGTSVRSYEQYF. The chain couples TRBV20-1 to TRBJ2-7; 10 nucleotides align to TRBD2. This CDR3 spans 17 amino acids. CDR1 is DFQATT, CDR2 SNEGSKA, per germline (reference sequence). The J segment lost 1 base and the V segment lost 2 bases, leaving 11 bases of the junction unmatched.

In this sample, this clonotype turned up many times. This chain links TRBV12-3 or TRBV12-4 with TRBJ1-1, with 8 bases aligning to TRBD1. The CDR3 is 14 residues long. Trimming at V came to 5 bases and at J to 1 base, leaving 3 bases not matched to a gene. CDR3 residues: CASSPTGENTEAFF. DNA of the CDR3: TGTGCCAGCAGTCCGACAGGGGAGAACACTGAAGCTTTCTTT.

This clonotype was seen ten or more times. The V gene is TRBV6-5, the J gene TRBJ2-2; unclear D gene. Trimming cost V 6 bases and J 3 bases, with 14 bases left between them. Germline CDR1 is MNHEY and CDR2 is SVGAGI. There are 15 residues in the CDR3. CDR3 bases: TGTGCCAGCAGCACCTTTGACGCCGACACCGGGGAGCTGTTTTTT. The encoded protein is CASSTFDADTGELFF.

In this sample, this clonotype turned up many times. J is TRBJ2-3 and V is TRBV10-2; D ambiguous. Germline-derived CDR1 and CDR2 are WSHSY and SAAADI. Trimming stripped 7 bases from V and 0 bases from J, with 11 bases between. The length of the CDR3 is 14 residues. This CDR3 is CASKDGHSTDTQYF. For the CDR3, the DNA is TGCGCCAGCAAAGATGGGCATAGCACAGATACGCAGTATTTT.

This clonotype was detected ten times or more. This chain connects TRBV5-1 to TRBJ1-4; maybe TRBD1 (5 bases). There are 15 residues in the CDR3. V lost 3 bases to trimming and J lost 8 bases, with 17 bases between them. Germline V CDR1 and CDR2: SGHRS, YFSETQ. CDR3 sequence: CASSWGVGEGEKLFF. As DNA, the CDR3 is TGCGCCAGCAGCTGGGGCGTCGGTGAGGGGGAAAAACTGTTTTTT.

This clonotype was observed at least ten times. This rearrangement joins TRBV11-1 to TRBJ1-5; TRBD1 aligns across 9 bases. Trimming cost V 1 base and J 3 bases; bases outside gene matches: 1. The CDR3 totals 15 residues. Germline CDR1 is SGHAT and CDR2 is FQDESV (reference sequence). The CDR3 region has the DNA TGTGCCAGCAGCTTAGGGACAGGGGCCAATCAGCCCCAGCATTTT. Amino acids: CASSLGTGANQPQHF.

This clonotype was seen at least ten times. The rearrangement joins TRBV30 to TRBJ1-5; 7 bases align to TRBD1. The J segment lost 7 bases and the V segment lost 5 bases, leaving 11 bases of the junction unmatched. The germline V gene has CDR1 GTSNPN and CDR2 SVGIG (reference sequence). The CDR3 covers 14 residues. Here the CDR3 DNA reads TGTGCCTGGGCCCCACAGGGGAGAGGGCAGCCCCAGCATTTT. This sequence encodes CAWAPQGRGQPQHF.

This clonotype came up many times. This rearrangement joins TRBV23-1 to TRBJ1-2; D is uncertain. TRBV23-1 is flagged as an ORF with uncertain function. This CDR3 is 15 amino acids long. V was clipped by 2 bases and J by 0 bases, with 10 bases between them. Written as DNA, the CDR3 is TGCGCCAGCAGTCAAATGACCCAGCCTAACTATGGCTACACCTTC. It specifies CASSQMTQPNYGYTF.

This clonotype has just a few counts. The chain uses TRBV29-1 and TRBJ1-5; no clear D. Germline CDR1 SQVTM, CDR2 ANQGSEA. V dropped 4 bases and J dropped 5 bases, with 12 bases sitting between them. CDR3 length: 13 residues. The CDR3 DNA reads TGCAGCGTTGTATACGGGCGCGATCAGCCCCAGCATTTT. This translates into CSVVYGRDQPQHF.

The table lists this clonotype with many counts. V and J are TRBV10-3 and TRBJ1-3; unclear D gene. The CDR3 loop spans 13 amino acids. Trimming took off 10 bases at V and 2 bases at J, with 12 bases between the two ends. Germline V gene lookup returns CDR1 ENHRY and CDR2 SYGVKD. CDR3 in amino acids: CATQVEPGNTIYF. The CDR3 DNA reads as TGTGCCACCCAGGTTGAGCCTGGAAACACCATATATTTT.

The genes are TRBV20-1 and TRBJ1-1, with D perhaps matching TRBD1 (6 bases). This CDR3 is 15 amino acids long. V gave up 4 bases and J gave up 6 bases, with 21 bases separating them. Per the germline V gene, CDR1 is DFQATT and CDR2 is SNEGSKA (reference sequence). CDR3 sequence: CSAIRDTNREPEAFF. The DNA of the CDR3 is TGCAGTGCTATCCGGGACACAAATCGGGAGCCTGAAGCTTTCTTT.

The V and J genes are TRBV2 and TRBJ2-1, with 7 positions matching TRBD2. V shed 0 bases and J 7 bases; nucleotides not matched to a gene: 9. The CDR3 extends over 16 amino acids. CDR1 is SNHLY and CDR2 is FYNNEI in the germline V gene. The CDR3 DNA follows: TGTGCCAGCAGTGAAGCAGGGCAAACTAGCGTGAATGAGCAGTTCTTC. Amino acid sequence: CASSEAGQTSVNEQFF.

This clonotype is labeled large. The chain couples TRBV7-3 to TRBJ2-1; a weak D match, TRBD2 (6 bases). The V end was cut by 2 bases, the J end by 6 bases, with 11 bases between. This CDR3 contains 14 residues. CDR1 is SGHTA and CDR2 is FQGTGA in the germline V gene. DNA of the CDR3: TGTGCCAGCAGCTTAGGCGGGGTCCGCAATGAGCAGTTCTTC. Translation: CASSLGGVRNEQFF.